The 21 T cell receptor beta chains given below trace back to one sample, sequenced in a study of cytomegalovirus exposure and HLA in healthy donors. Assay used: immunoSEQ multiplex PCR; TCRdb lists only in-frame clones, some missing. This sample has 150,000 to 200,000 clones, with approximately 89% found just once. The specimen sequenced was PBMCs. The receptors here all came from a man aged 18-30 years in good health and CMV-seropositive.

This chain links TRBV6-1 with TRBJ1-4, with 7 bases identical to TRBD1. Germline V lookup: CDR1 MNHNS, CDR2 SASEGT. CDR3 length: 15 amino acids. J was trimmed by 4 bases and V by 8 bases; bases with no gene match: 10. CDR3 sequence reads: CASSKGQVDNEKLFF. In DNA, the CDR3 is TGTGCCAGCTCAAAAGGACAGGTTGATAATGAAAAACTGTTTTTT.

V is TRBV27 and J is TRBJ2-7, with a possible D match to TRBD2 (6 bases). CDR1 and CDR2 from the germline V gene are MNHEY and SMNVEV (reference sequence). V was cut by 2 bases and J by 3 bases, with 14 bases left in between. The CDR3 is 15 amino acids. The CDR3 DNA reads TGTGCCAGCAGTTTACCTGGGACTGAAATCTACGAGCAGTACTTC. Translation: CASSLPGTEIYEQYF.

V usage is TRBV13 and J usage is TRBJ2-1; tentatively, D is TRBD1 (6 bases). Germline-derived CDR1 and CDR2 are PRHDT and FYEKMQ (reference sequence). V lost 4 bases to trimming and J lost 5 bases, with 18 bases between them. The CDR3 length is 16 residues. CDR3 DNA sequence: TGTGCCAGCAGCTCGTTAGGAGTTTCAGGGGACAATGAGCAGTTCTTC. Amino acid sequence: CASSSLGVSGDNEQFF.

This chain joins TRBV7-3 and TRBJ2-2, with a weak D call TRBD1 (6 bases). The CDR3 sequence is 16 residues long. Germline loops: CDR1 SGHTA, CDR2 FQGTGA. The V gene lost 5 bases and the J gene lost 3 bases, with 16 bases spanning the gap. The CDR3 loop reads CASSLQGGGDTGELFF. CDR3 sequence (DNA): TGTGCCAGCAGCCTCCAGGGTGGGGGCGACACCGGGGAGCTGTTTTTT.

The gene calls are TRBV30 and TRBJ1-4; D gene unclear. The V gene lost 1 base and the J gene lost 8 bases, with 11 bases spanning the gap. The CDR3 extends over 13 amino acids. Germline assignment: CDR1 GTSNPN and CDR2 SVGIG (reference sequence). This CDR3 reads CAWSGEGWEKLFF. The CDR3 nucleotides are TGTGCCTGGAGTGGGGAGGGATGGGAAAAACTGTTTTTT.

The V gene is TRBV9, the J gene TRBJ1-4; D call uncertain. Germline V gene sequence: CDR1 SGDLS, CDR2 YYNGEE. The CDR3 covers 15 residues. V was shortened by 4 bases and J by 4 bases, with 14 bases between the two germline ends. CDR3 DNA sequence: TGTGCCAGCAGCCTCCAGGCTGGGAGTAATGAAAAACTGTTTTTT. Translation: CASSLQAGSNEKLFF.

The chain employs TRBV20-1 and TRBJ2-4, with D unclear. CDR1 and CDR2 (germline): DFQATT, SNEGSKA (reference sequence). The CDR3 runs 11 residues. Trimming shortened V by 4 bases and J by 9 bases, and 10 bases separated the two germline ends. Here the CDR3 DNA reads TGCAGTGCTAATGACTGGCCCATTCAGTACTTC. This encodes CSANDWPIQYF.

The CDR3 sequence: CASSLGPAGSYNEQFF. For the CDR3, the DNA is TGTGCCAGCAGCTTAGGTCCGGCGGGCTCCTACAATGAGCAGTTCTTC. The chain recombines TRBV7-9 with TRBJ2-1; D might be TRBD2 (5 bases). Deletions cut 1 base from V and 0 bases from J, with 10 bases between. CDR1 SEHNR and CDR2 FQNEAQ come from the germline V gene (reference sequence). The CDR3 contains 16 residues.

V is TRBV29-1 and J is TRBJ1-5; 10 positions match TRBD1. V dropped 2 bases and J dropped 7; count of bases not matched to a gene: 8. The germline V gene has CDR1 SQVTM and CDR2 ANQGSEA. The CDR3 loop spans 15 amino acids. The CDR3 nucleotides read TGCAGCGTTGAATTACCGGGACAGGGGAAACAGCCCCAGCATTTT. It specifies CSVELPGQGKQPQHF. The full variable domain, completed using reference TRBV29-1 and TRBJ1-5, is SAVISQKPSRDICQRGTSLTIQCQVDSQVTMMFWYRQQPGQSLTLIATANQGSEATYESGFVIDKFPISRPNLTFSTLTVSNMSPEDSSIYLCSVELPGQGKQPQHFGDGTRLSIL.

The chain combines TRBV7-9 with TRBJ1-1; maybe TRBD1 (6 bases). The V end lost 1 base, the J end lost 6 bases, and 9 bases lay between the germline ends. This CDR3 contains 13 residues. Per germline, CDR1 SEHNR and CDR2 FQNEAQ (reference sequence). CDR3 DNA sequence: TGTGCCAGCAGCTTAGGACAGGCCGCTGAAGCTTTCTTT. It translates to CASSLGQAAEAFF.

This clone was recorded only once. The gene calls are TRBV6-5 and TRBJ2-3; weak D call: TRBD1 (6 bases). From germline, CDR1 is MNHEY and CDR2 SVGAGI. V lost 0 bases to trimming and J lost 0 bases, with 10 bases between them. This CDR3 is built from 16 residues. The CDR3 loop reads CASSYSGGISTDTQYF. The CDR3 DNA is TGTGCCAGCAGTTACTCAGGGGGTATAAGCACAGATACGCAGTATTTT.

This rearrangement joins TRBV19 to TRBJ1-5; D remains unclear. The V and J ends lost 8 bases and 5 bases respectively, with 13 bases between them. The CDR3 extends over 13 amino acids. Germline loops: CDR1 LNHDA, CDR2 SQIVND (reference sequence). For the CDR3, the DNA is TGTGCCAGTCGACGGAGGGCCGATCAGCCCCAGCATTTT. Residues: CASRRRADQPQHF.

The V gene is TRBV4-3, the J gene TRBJ1-2; 8 nucleotides agree with TRBD1. CDR1 LGHNA and CDR2 YSLEER come from the germline V gene. After removal of 8 bases from V and 8 bases from J, the junction contained 10 bases not matched to a gene. This CDR3 is built from 13 residues. CDR3 in amino acids: CASAAGGDSGYTF. The DNA of the CDR3 is TGCGCCAGCGCTGCAGGGGGCGATTCAGGCTACACCTTC.

The gene calls are TRBV4-2 and TRBJ2-5; 16 bases agree with TRBD2. The CDR3 extends over 15 amino acids. Germline V gene sequence: CDR1 LGHNA, CDR2 YNFKEQ. Trimming at V came to 11 bases and at J to 5 bases, leaving 8 bases not matched to a gene. CDR3 DNA: TGTGCCCTGGGACTAGCGGGGGGGTTCTGGGAGACCCAGTACTTC. Its translation: CALGLAGGFWETQYF.

The table lists this clone with a count of one. The chain recombines TRBV6-5 with TRBJ2-1; D remains unclear. Trimming stripped 5 bases from V and 6 bases from J, with 8 bases between. Per germline, CDR1 MNHEY and CDR2 SVGAGI. This CDR3 is built from 12 residues. The chain's CDR3 is CASSATGNEQFF. CDR3 sequence (DNA): TGTGCCAGCAGTGCTACGGGCAATGAGCAGTTCTTC.

This chain links TRBV7-8 with TRBJ2-7; TRBD1 is a possible D gene (5 bases). The germline V gene encodes CDR1 SGHVS and CDR2 FQNEAQ. There are 15 residues in the CDR3. The V and J ends lost 6 bases and 7 bases respectively, with 22 bases between them. The CDR3 is CASSLSAGATGEQYF. The CDR3, as DNA: TGTGCCAGCAGTTTATCAGCTGGGGCGACTGGGGAGCAGTACTTC.

The chain uses TRBV9 and TRBJ2-1; TRBD1 is a possible D gene (5 bases). V lost 2 bases to trimming and J lost 3 bases, with 12 bases between them. The CDR3 is made up of 15 amino acids. The V gene's germline CDR1 is SGDLS and CDR2 YYNGEE. The CDR3 loop is CASSVVGENYNEQFF. CDR3 bases: TGTGCCAGCAGCGTGGTAGGGGAAAACTACAATGAGCAGTTCTTC.

The CDR3, as DNA: TGTGCCAGCAGCTTTAGGAACACTGAAGCTTTCTTT. Residues: CASSFRNTEAFF. The rearrangement joins TRBV5-4 to TRBJ1-1; unclear D gene. The CDR3 has 12 amino acids. Germline V gene lookup returns CDR1 SGHNT and CDR2 YYREEE (reference sequence). Trimming pared 2 bases from V and 1 base from J, leaving 3 bases between.

This clone appeared a single time. The V gene is TRBV7-9, the J gene TRBJ2-1; D might be TRBD2 (6 bases). Germline lookup yields CDR1 SEHNR and CDR2 FQNEAQ (reference sequence). V shed 2 bases and J shed 4 bases, with 12 bases lying between them. This CDR3 comprises 15 residues. The CDR3 DNA is TGTGCCAGCAGCTTACGAGGCGGGGAGTACAATGAGCAGTTCTTC. This gives the protein CASSLRGGEYNEQFF.

This clone was picked up one time. J is TRBJ2-7 and V is TRBV2; possibly TRBD2 for D (5 bases). V was trimmed by 3 bases and J by 2 bases, leaving 5 bases between them. This CDR3 is built from 12 residues. Germline V gene data show CDR1 as SNHLY and CDR2 as FYNNEI. The CDR3, as DNA: TGTGCCAGCAGTGAGCGGGCCTACGAGCAGTACTTC. This sequence encodes CASSERAYEQYF.

This clone turned up a few times. The rearrangement uses TRBV4-3 and TRBJ1-2; D is unclear. This CDR3 is 13 amino acids long. The germline V gene encodes CDR1 LGHNA and CDR2 YSLEER. V was trimmed by 2 bases and J by 8 bases, leaving 12 bases between them. CDR3 sequence reads: CASSQTPPLGYTF. Here the CDR3 DNA reads TGCGCCAGCAGCCAAACCCCACCGCTAGGCTACACCTTC.